This T cell receptor (beta chain) was found in a study of cytomegalovirus exposure and HLA in healthy donors (dated by TCRdb to 2016 to 2017). A note on the overall study: According to an earlier analysis of 550 to 750 of the donors, roughly 180 million T cells yielded some 110 million unique TCR beta sequences and approximately 280 Gb of sequence data. Of the approximately 400 genotyped donors, approximately 81% were placed in the genetic ancestry cluster associated with self-reported Caucasian donors. To decide whether each TCR beta V gene segment behaved as functional or pseudogenic, an earlier analysis of nearly 600 of the donors relied on high-throughput TCR beta sequencing. Five DR-DQ haplotypes were handled as single units for association and clustering, since linkage in the cohort was strong. The number of typed donors differed by locus: about 620-640 for A, B, C, DRB1 and DQB1; some 540 for DQA1; some 610 for DPA1; and roughly 470 for DPB1. Rather than using new phenotypic data, the later analysis identified candidate immune exposures from TCR beta sequences and from how often those sequences occurred across donors. HLA typing included class I and class II loci at four-digit resolution. To study patterns of TCR occurrence, a later analysis re-analyzed previously published TCR beta repertoires from 666 donors and added high-resolution HLA genotyping. Using immunosequencing, the study profiled T cell repertoires from 500 to 800 subjects and related those repertoires to cytomegalovirus serostatus. About 280 gigabases of sequencing data and around 80 million unique TCR sequences made up an early release that covered fewer than 650 HLA-typed donors. Every discovery cohort repertoire had been produced on one sequencing platform. In addition to the first cohort of around 670 subjects, a separate validation cohort of approximately 120 different subjects was used. Genome-wide SNP genotypes for about three fifths of the roughly 670 donors were used in a later genetic analysis, which treated that subset as a discovery cohort. Among some 400 genotyped donors of the cohort, an average of around 250,000 unique TCR beta nucleotide sequences was sequenced per donor, of which 15% to 20% were non-productive. Donor age, sex, ethnicity and CMV serostatus were compiled together with the repertoire data. To predict cytomegalovirus infection status, the study combined high-throughput TCR immunosequencing, statistical association of individual TCRs with disease status, and machine learning. The study was designed to test whether signatures of past pathogen exposure could be identified by cataloging public T cell receptors.

The cohort was made up of several hundred healthy bone marrow donors. All cohort members were sampled while nominally healthy, although unrecorded immune exposures were likely present. The donor was CMV seronegative and belonged to the group of 352 seronegative cohort members. A peripheral blood sample was provided by each donor, and peripheral blood mononuclear cells were used for TCR beta sequencing. The Qiagen DNeasy Blood Extraction Kit was used to extract genomic DNA from the blood cell samples. General study outcomes and caveats: A few of the identified cytomegalovirus-associated TCR beta chains were confirmed in vitro to be specific for cytomegalovirus antigens. A later analysis found that HLA-associated TCR beta chains were more clonally expanded and had lower generation probabilities than equally common non-associated chains. According to a later genetic analysis, donors in an Asian-associated ancestry cluster had fewer N-insertions in productive TCRs than the approximately 610-donor mean. In this cohort, only TCR beta chains were sequenced, and detectable features were limited by the absence of alpha or paired-chain data. Across donors, most TCR sequences were observed very rarely, whereas some public TCRs were present in many individuals. In a later analysis, several top co-occurrence clusters were reported to appear linked to parvovirus B19, influenza, CMV and Epstein-Barr virus. A cluster of highly shared sequence variants was judged likely to be a technical artifact of the sequencing pipeline. Because counts were too low, more than 15 rarely observed V segments, including chromosome 9 orphons, were excluded from the earlier analysis of some 540 of the donors. Most CMV-associated TCR beta chains appeared to be HLA-restricted in a later analysis, and the HLA associations seemed to be driven largely by CMV exposure. The classifier was reported to diagnose cytomegalovirus status with high specificity and sensitivity in both the original cohort and the validation cohort. Specific HLA alleles were associated with 16,951 TCR beta sequences at a false discovery rate of 0.05 in a later analysis. The 87-base-pair reads could not distinguish some IMGT-functional V segments, including TRBV6-2 and TRBV6-3, so those segments were excluded. When HLA alleles, especially DR and DQ, strongly co-occurred, TCR associations were difficult to assign to individual alleles. Correlated functional status among segregating V segments might reflect linkage disequilibrium, but an unknown experimental factor could not be ruled out. According to a later analysis, TCR association rates differed among HLA loci, with DRB1 alleles showing the most associated TCRs and HLA-C alleles showing the fewest. Broadly in line with IMGT annotations, most TCR beta V segments showed up in productive rearrangements about 87% or about 30% of the time in an earlier analysis of several hundred of the donors. Because HLA typing was missing for some donors at each locus, association tests included only the typed subset. A further reported finding was that TCR beta sequences accurately predicted the HLA-A and HLA-B alleles for most subjects in the first cohort. Immune exposure information for the cohort was limited to CMV serostatus. Sequencing depth was assumed to be roughly uniform across donors in the presence/absence analyses, though that assumption may not hold. According to the authors, the approach could potentially be generalized to other disease states and immunological phenotypes. In a later genetic analysis, a missense DCLRE1C variant was associated with V-gene and J-gene trimming of TCR beta chains, and the association was replicated in an independent cohort. The study gave a list of roughly 150 TCR beta chains associated with cytomegalovirus.

From a lookup of the germline V gene (reference sequence), CDR1 and CDR2 are LNHNV and YYDKDF. The cysteine opens and the phenylalanine closes a CDR3 of 16 amino acids. CDR3 DNA only is kept here, 48 bases in frame from base 1. V ends up 0 bases short and J 2 bases short, with an unmatched junction base count of 4. In regard to this clone: Its binding antigen is unknown. Per-base qualities were not stored, and no clone one base away is much larger.

The library was prepared using the immunoSEQ multiplex PCR assay. The multiplex PCR relied on a mix of 60 forward primers for TCR Vbeta segments and 13 reverse primers for TCR Jbeta segments. The CDR3 region of rearranged TCR beta genes was amplified from genomic DNA with a multiplex PCR assay. The amplified TCR beta libraries were sequenced on the Illumina HiSeq System as 87-base-pair reads. The authors processed their data as follows. A later analysis tallied roughly 78 million unique TCR beta chains across the approximately 670 repertoires, and about 10 million of those chains were shared by two or more donors. To remove PCR and sequencing errors, raw reads were error-corrected and collapsed into unique sequences using a nearest-neighbor algorithm that merged closely related sequences. To assign V, D and J gene segments, CDR3 sequences were aligned to IMGT reference sequences. For a sequence to be retained, at least a six-nucleotide match to both a V gene segment and a J gene segment was required. A rearrangement was called productive if the CDR3 had no stop codons and remained in frame with V and J, and every other rearrangement was called non-productive. Following IMGT convention, CDR3 was defined as the stretch from the second conserved V-encoded cysteine up to the conserved J-encoded phenylalanine. Sequences without an unambiguous match to a single V gene segment were excluded from the earlier analysis of 450 to 750 of the donors. An earlier analysis of 450 to 650 of the donors called V segments functional above 56.7% productive rearrangements and segregating when the between-donor standard deviation exceeded 5%. To diagnose cytomegalovirus status from the catalog of TCR beta chain sequences, a statistical classification framework was built. In a later analysis, TCR nucleotide sequences were compared against IMGT/GENE-DB human TR gene sequences so that V and J genes could be assigned. A later analysis assigned CDR3 sequences and most-parsimonious VDJ recombination scenarios with the TCRdist pipeline. In a later analysis, each TCR beta chain was defined by its CDR3 amino acid sequence together with its V-gene family, and reads lacking a unique V-gene family were excluded. A later analysis removed 600 or so highly shared, low-generation-probability nucleotide sequences to deal with suspected cross-contamination and a sequencing artifact. In a later analysis, a clonal expansion index for each public chain was calculated from normalized within-repertoire ranks of inferred template counts. In a later analysis, generation probabilities were computed using a VDJ recombination model fitted to out-of-frame rearrangements, and the results were checked against IGoR. In a later analysis, TCR-TCR, TCR-HLA and TCR-CMV co-occurrence was scored with hypergeometric tests, and a repertoire-size bias correction was applied to TCR pairs. In a later analysis, false discovery rates were estimated by permuting HLA or CMV assignments 20 times. In a later analysis, co-occurring TCRs were grouped with DBSCAN, and TCRdist sequence similarity was added when clustering was performed within HLA-allele-positive subsets. Co-occurrence clustering excluded repertoires with fewer than 30,000 or more than 120,000 public chains, plus five with anomalous nucleotide sharing. TCRdb holds this immuneACCESS table with in-frame rearrangements only. Some clones are missing; in checked studies, unresolved V genes explain under half, and the rest has no known cause. The D gene and trimming were derived from the DNA, and the V and J assignments and clone size from that table. Counted in this sample were 120,000 to 150,000 clones; 61% of them appeared once. Of the sample, less than 2% is held by the ten largest clones.

This sequence was found in a male donor in good health and CMV-seronegative. The sequenced sample consisted of PBMCs. The chain is made from TRBV15 and TRBJ2-3, with 8 bases aligning to TRBD2. The sequence in DNA is TGTGCCACCAGCAGAGAGGGCGGGGGGATCACAGATACGCAGTATTTT. Translated, it reads CATSREGGGITDTQYF.